These 4 T cell receptor beta chains originate from one sample sequenced in a study of T-cell reconstitution after alpha-beta-depleted transplantation in children. Preparation of the TCRbeta library involved a method that used unique molecular identifiers. TCRdb re-called the PCR reads through MiXCR, storing one row per CDR3 protein. The data hold about 600,000 distinct CDR3 sequences, with roughly a tenth observed a single time. This material consisted of PBMCs from the stem cell graft donor, taken from the stem cell graft. The receptors were gathered from a human donor who donated a stem cell graft to a child with acute myeloid leukemia.

V is TRBV30 and J is TRBJ2-1; unclear D gene. V lost 3 bases and J 0 bases, leaving 9 bases between the germline ends. The germline V gene encodes CDR1 GTSNPN and CDR2 SVGIG (reference sequence). This CDR3 comprises 14 residues. As DNA, the CDR3 is TGTGCCTGGAGAACCGAGAGCTCCTACAATGAGCAGTTCTTC. Its protein product is CAWRTESSYNEQFF.

Many counts were recorded for this clonotype. The chain is built from TRBV20-1 and TRBJ2-4, with 9 nucleotides matching TRBD1. This CDR3 is 13 amino acids long. Germline CDR1 DFQATT, CDR2 SNEGSKA (reference sequence). V lost 5 bases and J lost 6; bases outside the gene matches: 5. CDR3 sequence reads: CSALQGAGNIQYF. The CDR3 DNA sequence: TGCAGTGCTTTACAGGGGGCGGGAAACATTCAGTACTTC.

The chain employs TRBV4-3 and TRBJ2-2; possibly TRBD2 for D (5 bases). V was cut by 4 bases and J by 6 bases, with 12 bases left in between. This CDR3 is 14 amino acids long. Per germline, CDR1 LGHNA and CDR2 YSLEER. The CDR3 sequence is CASSPDYSPGELFF. The CDR3 DNA follows: TGCGCCAGCAGCCCAGACTATAGCCCCGGGGAGCTGTTTTTT.

There are a few counts of this clonotype. The rearrangement uses TRBV29-1 and TRBJ2-6; no clear D gene. Germline V gene sequence: CDR1 SQVTM, CDR2 ANQGSEA. This CDR3 region has 13 residues. Trimming removed 5 bases from V and 2 bases from J, with 7 bases in between. The chain's CDR3 is CSVQRTGANVLTF. The CDR3 coding sequence is TGCAGCGTTCAACGGACTGGGGCCAACGTCCTGACTTTC.